A selection of T cell receptor beta chains follows, all from one sample in a study of shared clonotypes between healthy human individuals. The data were produced by immunoSEQ multiplex PCR, yet TCRdb's version contains in-frame clones alone and is incomplete. The sample contains approximately 2.1 million clones, approximately 93% of which appear only once. The sample comprised naive CD4+ T cells from PBMCs. The receptors were sampled from a man aged 18 to 30 in good health. Some clones in this sample may be carry-over from other donors' samples. CDR3s include the opening cysteine and the closing phenylalanine or tryptophan. A D gene is named only where the DNA matches it firmly. Clone size appears in some rows only: once, few, many, or a class for an expanded clone.

TRBD1	TRBV5-1	TRBJ1-2	.	TGCGCCAGCAGCTTCTTCCAAACAGGGGGAGGCTACACCTTC	CASSFFQTGGGYTF
TRBD2	TRBV28	TRBJ2-3	.	TGTGCCACCAGGACTAGCGGGGGAAGCACAGATACGCAGTATTTT	CATRTSGGSTDTQYF
TRBD1	TRBV10-3	TRBJ1-1	.	TGTGCCATCAGCCTTGCAGGGGGGAACACTGAAGCTTTCTTT	CAISLAGGNTEAFF
.	TRBV27	TRBJ2-1	.	TGTGCCAGCAGTTACCTCGGACGGGGTTACAATGAGCAGTTCTTC	CASSYLGRGYNEQFF
.	TRBV14	TRBJ1-1	.	TGTGCCAGCAGCGAAGGGACGTCCTCGTGGGGAACTGAAGCTTTCTTT	CASSEGTSSWGTEAFF
TRBD1	TRBV2	TRBJ1-5	.	TGTGCCAGCAGTGGGGGACAGGCGGTAGGCAATCAGCCCCAGCATTTT	CASSGGQAVGNQPQHF
.	TRBV30	TRBJ2-2	few	TGTGCCTGGAAAGAAACCGGGGAGCTGTTTTTT	CAWKETGELFF
TRBD1	TRBV20-1	TRBJ2-4	.	TGCAGTGCTCTCAGGGGGAACATTCAGTACTTC	CSALRGNIQYF
TRBD2	TRBV5-4	TRBJ2-7	.	TGTGCCAGCAGCCCCGGGACTAGCGGGACCACCTACGAGCAGTACTTC	CASSPGTSGTTYEQYF
TRBD1	TRBV18	TRBJ2-1	.	TGTGCCAGCTCACCCCAGACAGGGAGCTCCTACAATGAGCAGTTCTTC	CASSPQTGSSYNEQFF
TRBD2	TRBV5-1	TRBJ2-5	.	TGCGCCAGCGGAACGCCTAGCGGGCTCCCGGGACAAGAGACCCAGTACTTC	CASGTPSGLPGQETQYF
.	TRBV6-1	TRBJ1-5	.	TGTGCCAGCATGCTTAGTAGCAATCAGCCCCAGCATTTT	CASMLSSNQPQHF
.	TRBV5-1	TRBJ1-1	.	TGCGCCAGCAGCTTGGTTTCGGGGGGCTCTGAAGCTTTCTTT	CASSLVSGGSEAFF
TRBD1	TRBV4-3	TRBJ2-1	.	TGCGCCAGCAGCCCCCGGGACAGGGGAAGGTGTTTCTTC	CASSPRDRGRCFF
.	TRBV5-1	TRBJ1-4	.	TGCGCCAGCAGCTTGGGGGGCGCTGGGGAAAAACTGTTTTTT	CASSLGGAGEKLFF
.	TRBV20-1	TRBJ2-7	.	TGCAGTGCTGCCTACGAGCAGTACTTC	CSAAYEQYF
.	TRBV11-2	TRBJ2-1	once	TGTGCCAGCAGCTTTGGAATGGAGCAGTTCTTC	CASSFGMEQFF
TRBD2	TRBV5-1	TRBJ2-5	.	TGCGCCAGCAGCTCTAGCGGGTACTTC	CASSSSGYF
.	TRBV6-1	TRBJ1-2	.	TGTGCCAGCAGCGTCAATGGAGTCTATGGCTACACCTTC	CASSVNGVYGYTF